These T cell receptor beta chains were read from a single sample in a study of blood T cell repertoires in COVID-19. The assay was immunoSEQ multiplex PCR, and TCRdb's table has in-frame clones only and misses some. The sample lists a few hundred thousand clones; less than 90% were seen once. Sequences were obtained from PBMCs or T cells enriched from blood (not recorded which). The receptor set was obtained from a woman between 40 and 50 years old who had recovered from COVID-19. Both conserved end residues are part of each CDR3. Each record gives: D gene, clone size, V gene, J gene, CDR3 protein, CDR3 DNA. The D gene is left open where the match is weak. Only some rows state a clone size, as once, few, many or a class for expanded clones.

NA	medium-sized	TRBV30	TRBJ1-1	CALGRETEAFF	TGTGCCCTGGGCAGGGAAACTGAAGCTTTCTTT
TRBD2	NA	TRBV14	TRBJ2-1	CASSPKQGGLAAWDEQFF	TGTGCCAGCAGCCCTAAACAGGGCGGACTAGCGGCTTGGGATGAGCAGTTCTTC
NA	NA	TRBV9	TRBJ2-1	CASSGNRADEQFF	TGTGCCAGCAGCGGTAACAGGGCCGATGAGCAGTTCTTC
NA	NA	TRBV15	TRBJ1-1	CATRRGLNTEAFF	TGTGCCACCAGGAGGGGGTTGAACACTGAAGCTTTCTTT
TRBD1	once	TRBV5-4	TRBJ2-7	CASSLGTGFPSTYEQYF	TGTGCCAGCAGCTTGGGGACAGGGTTTCCCTCAACCTACGAGCAGTACTTC
TRBD2	NA	TRBV27	TRBJ2-1	CASSYGRAYNEQFF	TGTGCCAGCAGTTACGGGAGGGCCTACAATGAGCAGTTCTTC
NA	many	TRBV7-2	TRBJ1-4	CASSLAPGYDEKLFF	TGTGCCAGCAGCTTAGCTCCAGGGTATGATGAAAAACTGTTTTTT
NA	few	TRBV30	TRBJ2-7	CAWKSSYEQYF	TGTGCCTGGAAGAGCTCCTACGAGCAGTACTTC
NA	NA	TRBV15	TRBJ1-6	CATSRDVLRVNSPLHF	TGTGCCACCAGCAGAGATGTTCTCCGGGTTAATTCACCCCTCCACTTT
TRBD1	once	TRBV5-4	TRBJ2-2	CASSLKTGKNTGELFF	TGTGCCAGCAGCTTGAAGACAGGGAAGAACACCGGGGAGCTGTTTTTT
NA	NA	TRBV7-3	TRBJ1-2	CASSPTGQSGGYTF	TGTGCCAGCAGCCCAACTGGACAGTCGGGGGGCTACACCTTC
TRBD1	NA	TRBV5-8	TRBJ2-7	CASSSYRGWGGEQYF	TGTGCCAGCAGCTCCTACAGGGGTTGGGGTGGCGAGCAGTACTTC
NA	once	TRBV10-3	TRBJ1-3	CAIGTGNSGNTIYF	TGTGCCATCGGAACAGGCAACTCTGGAAACACCATATATTTT
NA	NA	TRBV6-5	TRBJ2-5	CASSYSSGVYETQYF	TGTGCCAGCAGTTACTCATCAGGGGTGTACGAGACCCAGTACTTC
NA	NA	TRBV5-1	TRBJ2-1	CASSLEGDSVNEQFF	TGCGCCAGCAGCTTGGAAGGTGATAGCGTCAATGAGCAGTTCTTC
NA	NA	TRBV2	TRBJ2-7	CASRGQTYEQYF	TGTGCCAGCAGGGGACAAACCTACGAGCAGTACTTC
TRBD1	NA	TRBV12-5	TRBJ2-7	CASGLGDDRAPEQYF	TGTGCTAGTGGTTTGGGGGACGACAGGGCGCCCGAGCAGTACTTC
NA	NA	TRBV15	TRBJ1-1	CATSRVGGSEAFF	TGTGCCACCAGCAGAGTCGGAGGCTCTGAAGCTTTCTTT
TRBD1	few	TRBV6-5	TRBJ1-2	CASRPGQGAGGYTF	TGTGCCAGCAGACCCGGACAGGGGGCTGGTGGCTACACCTTC
NA	NA	TRBV7-9	TRBJ2-1	CASSRTPSYNEQFF	TGTGCCAGCAGCCGGACTCCCTCCTACAATGAGCAGTTCTTC
TRBD1	NA	TRBV5-1	TRBJ1-3	CASSLAGQAYGNTIYF	TGCGCCAGCAGCTTGGCGGGACAGGCTTATGGAAACACCATATATTTT
TRBD1	NA	TRBV3-1/TRBV3-2	TRBJ2-2	CASSQRPGQGPPGELFF	TGTGCCAGCAGCCAACGTCCGGGACAGGGGCCCCCCGGGGAGCTGTTTTTT
TRBD2	NA	TRBV7-7	TRBJ2-2	CASSAGEAGAGELFF	TGTGCCAGCAGCGCGGGAGAAGCGGGAGCCGGGGAGCTGTTTTTT